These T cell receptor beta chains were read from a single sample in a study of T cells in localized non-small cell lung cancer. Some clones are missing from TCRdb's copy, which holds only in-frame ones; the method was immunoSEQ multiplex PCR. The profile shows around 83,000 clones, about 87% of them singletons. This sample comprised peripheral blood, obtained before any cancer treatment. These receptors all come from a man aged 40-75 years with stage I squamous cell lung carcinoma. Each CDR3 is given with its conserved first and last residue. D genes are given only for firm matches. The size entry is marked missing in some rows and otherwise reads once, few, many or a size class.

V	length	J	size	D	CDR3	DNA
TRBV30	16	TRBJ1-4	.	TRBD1	CAWSPGQGVDGEKLFF	TGTGCCTGGAGTCCGGGACAGGGGGTCGACGGTGAAAAACTGTTTTTT
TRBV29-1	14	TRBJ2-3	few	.	CSVDLFGYTDTQYF	TGCAGCGTTGATTTGTTCGGATACACAGATACGCAGTATTTT
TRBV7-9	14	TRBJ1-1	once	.	CASSFGNLNTEAFF	TGTGCCAGCAGCTTCGGGAATCTGAACACTGAAGCTTTCTTT
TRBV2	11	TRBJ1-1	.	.	CASSEATEAFF	TGTGCCAGCAGTGAAGCCACTGAAGCTTTCTTT
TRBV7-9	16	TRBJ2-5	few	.	CASSPSSGTGDRTQYF	TGTGCCAGCAGCCCGAGCTCCGGGACGGGGGATCGGACCCAGTACTTC
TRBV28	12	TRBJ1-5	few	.	CASGQGNQPQHF	TGTGCCAGCGGCCAGGGGAATCAGCCCCAGCATTTT
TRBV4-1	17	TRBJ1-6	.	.	CASSLPTPRGYNSPLHF	TGCGCCAGCAGCCTACCAACCCCTCGGGGCTATAATTCACCCCTCCACTTT
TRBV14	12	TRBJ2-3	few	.	CASSQVRGSQYF	TGTGCCAGCAGCCAAGTAAGGGGCTCGCAGTATTTT
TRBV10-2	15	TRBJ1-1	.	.	CASSAPGVGLAEAFF	TGCGCCAGCAGTGCCCCTGGGGTGGGGCTGGCTGAAGCTTTCTTT
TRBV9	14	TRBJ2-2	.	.	CASSDRPRTGELFF	TGTGCCAGCAGCGACCGCCCCCGGACCGGGGAGCTGTTTTTT
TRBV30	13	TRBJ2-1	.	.	CAWSPDLYNEQFF	TGTGCCTGGAGTCCAGATCTCTACAATGAGCAGTTCTTC
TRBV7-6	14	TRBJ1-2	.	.	CASSPRGSRNGYTF	TGTGCCAGCAGCCCACGGGGGAGTCGGAATGGCTACACCTTC
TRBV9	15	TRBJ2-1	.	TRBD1	CASSVGTGSYNEQFF	TGTGCCAGCAGCGTAGGGACAGGCTCCTACAATGAGCAGTTCTTC
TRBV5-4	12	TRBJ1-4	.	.	CASSWGREKLFF	TGTGCCAGCAGCTGGGGGAGGGAAAAACTGTTTTTT
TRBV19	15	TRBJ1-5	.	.	CASSKEGISNQPQHF	TGTGCCAGTAGTAAGGAAGGGATAAGCAATCAGCCCCAGCATTTT